A single T cell receptor (beta chain) is shown here with its context. Its antigen is not yet known. No quality values exist for individual bases; no much larger clone is one base distant. This specimen belongs to a study of T cell changes during pregnancy in multiple sclerosis (dated by TCRdb to between 2017 and 2020). Regarding the complete study: The study examined how the T cell repertoire changed over the course of pregnancy in women with multiple sclerosis.

Receptors were amplified or captured by the immunoSEQ multiplex PCR assay. TCRdb took over this immuneACCESS table, retaining in-frame rearrangements with V and J assigned. Such tables are incomplete; in checked studies, under half of the missing clones stem from an unresolved V gene, and the remainder is unexplained. This sample has roughly 70,000 clones in its table, and approximately 91% of those were observed once. Roughly 2% of the sample is in the top ten clones. The sample in question was peripheral blood, obtained in the first trimester of pregnancy. The clonotype originates from a female donor with multiple sclerosis, enrolled in a pregnancy study.

The CDR3 region reads CASSADRVSTDTQYF. The nucleotide sequence is given as TGTGCCAGCAGTGCGGACAGGGTGAGCACAGATACGCAGTATTTT. The chain links TRBV28 with TRBJ2-3; 8 bases in the middle match TRBD1. The junction shows trimming of 5 bases on V and 0 bases on J, and the gene matches do not reach 4 bases of it. The CDR3 runs 15 amino acids, cysteine and phenylalanine included. This entry keeps only the CDR3 DNA: 45 bases, framed from base 1. CDR1 MDHEN and CDR2 SYDVKM are derived from the germline V gene.